This T cell receptor beta chain emerged from a study of beta chain features in type 1 diabetes. Study-wide findings and caveats: Researchers report that Type 1 diabetes patients had moderately but significantly shorter TCRB CDR3s across all four CD4+ subsets. It was possible that PCR favored shorter templates, equally so in patients and controls.

This clone was counted between two and nine times. Antigen: not known. Every donor provided one heparinised blood draw, which averaged approximately 120 mL. Researchers reported sorting CD4+ naive, central memory, regulatory and stem cell-like memory cells via CD45RO/CCR7/CD25/CD127/CD95/CD27. The V gene's germline CDR1 is SQVTM and CDR2 ANQGSEA. V was pared by 7 bases and J by 5 bases, with 17 bases between. The CDR3 contains 14 residues. Isolated RNA was reverse transcribed in full, so expressed TCRB transcripts were sequenced. Libraries were prepared by immunoSEQ multiplex PCR; TCRdb keeps only in-frame clonotypes and omits some of them. The repertoire holds over 300,000 clones, with around 8.5% as singletons.

This rearrangement joins TRBV29-1 to TRBJ1-4; no reliable D call. This sequence originates from a man aged 25 to 40 with type 1 diabetes. Sequenced sample: central memory CD4+ T cells from blood. CDR3 nucleotides: TGCAGCGCAAGCTCCGGGGTACCAAATGAAAAACTGTTTTTT. This gives the protein CSASSGVPNEKLFF.